One and the same sample provided the 5 T cell receptor beta chains below, sequenced in a study of shared clonotypes between healthy human individuals. Here immunoSEQ multiplex PCR was the method, and the copy in TCRdb shows in-frame clones only, minus some. The sample lists 180,000 or so clones, just under 95% seen once, with 0.067% in the top ten. Sequences were obtained from naive CD4+ T cells sorted from blood. The subset is: CD45RA+ positively selected. Source of these receptors: a woman aged 25 to 39 in good health.

This clone showed up just once. The rearrangement links TRBV5-1 to TRBJ2-1; TRBD1 might be the D (5 bases). Trimming took off 3 bases at V and 3 bases at J, with 13 bases between the two ends. This CDR3 comprises 15 residues. Germline lookup yields CDR1 SGHRS and CDR2 YFSETQ. CDR3 bases: TGCGCCAGCAGCTCAGGGATATTGGACTACAATGAGCAGTTCTTC. It is translated as CASSSGILDYNEQFF.

This chain connects TRBV2 to TRBJ2-7; 9 bases fit TRBD2. With V trimmed by 3 bases and J by 5 bases, 8 bases remained unmatched. Germline V gene data show CDR1 as SNHLY and CDR2 as FYNNEI. The CDR3 is 15 residues long. The DNA for the CDR3 is TGTGCCAGCAGTGACGGTAGCGGGAGTAGAGACGAGCAGTACTTC. Its protein product is CASSDGSGSRDEQYF.

This clone was detected only once. The chain employs TRBV20-1 and TRBJ2-3; D not resolved. The V end lost 5 bases, the J end lost 6 bases, and 9 bases lay between the germline ends. The CDR3 is 11 amino acids. Germline CDR1 reads DFQATT; CDR2 reads SNEGSKA (reference sequence). CDR3 in amino acids: CSARRRDTQYF. DNA for the CDR3: TGCAGTGCTCGGCGACGGGATACGCAGTATTTT.

The chain combines TRBV7-6 with TRBJ2-7; TRBD2 matches at 10 bases. Germline CDR1 reads SGHVS; CDR2 reads FNYEAQ. J gave up 3 bases and V 3 bases, and 14 bases lay outside the gene matches. There are 18 residues in the CDR3. CDR3 protein: CASSLGSGSSGRFYEQYF. CDR3 in DNA: TGTGCCAGCAGCTTGGGGAGTGGATCTAGCGGGAGATTCTACGAGCAGTACTTC.

This clone was detected a few times. The V and J genes are TRBV28 and TRBJ1-1, with D uncertain. Germline CDR1 MDHEN, CDR2 SYDVKM. Between the trimmed V and J ends, which lost 5 bases and 4 bases, there was a span of 17 bases. The CDR3 is 15 residues long. This CDR3 reads CASSPDLVGPTEAFF. The DNA of the CDR3 is TGTGCCAGCAGTCCCGACTTGGTGGGTCCCACTGAAGCTTTCTTT. Supplemented by reference TRBV28 and TRBJ1-1, the full variable domain reads DVKVTQSSRYLVKRTGEKVFLECVQDMDHENMFWYRQDPGLGLRLIYFSYDVKMKEKGDIPEGYSVSREKKERFSLILESASTNQTSMYLCASSPDLVGPTEAFFGQGTRLTVV.